A single T cell receptor (beta chain) is shown here with its context. One entry per CDR3 protein, called by TCRdb with MiXCR from the 5' RACE reads. The table has 550,000 to 800,000 distinct CDR3 sequences, under 8.5% seen once. These data belong to a study of identical twins. Germline V gives CDR1 LNHDA, CDR2 SQIVND (reference sequence). V was cut by 7 bases and J by 7 bases, with 8 bases left in between. The CDR3 covers 12 residues. These same data were also listed under a study on yellow fever vaccine responses in identical twins.

This chain connects TRBV19 to TRBJ1-6; maybe TRBD1 (6 bases). This clonotype was obtained from a woman aged 18-29 years in good health. The sample comprised PBMCs. CDR3 sequence: CASTQGNSPLHF. In nucleotides, the CDR3 is TGTGCCAGTACCCAGGGGAATTCACCCCTCCACTTT. Full variable domain (remainder filled in from reference TRBV19 and TRBJ1-6): DGGITQSPKYLFRKEGQNVTLSCEQNLNHDAMYWYRQDPGQGLRLIYYSQIVNDFQKGDIAEGYSVSREKKESFPLTVTSAQKNPTAFYLCASTQGNSPLHFGNGTRLTVT.